The 14 T cell receptor beta chains given below trace back to one sample, sequenced in a study of blood T cell repertoires in COVID-19. The data were produced by immunoSEQ multiplex PCR, yet TCRdb's version contains in-frame clones alone and is incomplete. The data contain about 320,000 clones, roughly 85% of them singletons. Sequenced sample: peripheral blood. The origin of the receptors is a human donor in a cohort sampled during active COVID-19.

The chain uses TRBV19 and TRBJ1-5; 12 bases are a match to TRBD1. The CDR3 consists of 16 residues. J gave up 5 bases and V 7 bases, and 9 bases lay outside the gene matches. Germline-derived CDR1 and CDR2 are LNHDA and SQIVND (reference sequence). The CDR3: CASTRDRGQKYQPQHF. The CDR3 DNA reads as TGTGCCAGTACCAGGGACAGGGGGCAAAAATATCAGCCCCAGCATTTT. Complete variable domain (other parts from reference TRBV19 and TRBJ1-5): DGGITQSPKYLFRKEGQNVTLSCEQNLNHDAMYWYRQDPGQGLRLIYYSQIVNDFQKGDIAEGYSVSREKKESFPLTVTSAQKNPTAFYLCASTRDRGQKYQPQHFGDGTRLSIL.

The DNA for the CDR3 is TGTGCCAGTAGTATAGATTTTGGGACTAGCAGCGCTGCTGAGCAGTTCTTC. As protein: CASSIDFGTSSAAEQFF. This chain joins TRBV19 and TRBJ2-1, with 9 nucleotides matching TRBD2. Germline V gene sequence: CDR1 LNHDA, CDR2 SQIVND (reference sequence). Germline trimming cut 0 bases from V and 9 bases from J; bases unmatched to any gene: 12. The CDR3 loop spans 17 amino acids.

In nucleotides, the CDR3 is TGTGCCAGCAGCCCAGGTAGAATGAACACTGAAGCTTTCTTT. Translated: CASSPGRMNTEAFF. V usage is TRBV3-1 (or the pseudogene TRBV3-2) and J usage is TRBJ1-1; D is unclear. CDR3 length equals 14 residues. The V end lost 4 bases, the J end lost 0 bases, and 9 bases lay between the germline ends. Per germline, CDR1 LGHDT and CDR2 YNNKEL (reference sequence).

CDR3 residues: CASSRTSYEQYF. The CDR3 coding sequence is TGCGCCAGCAGCAGGACATCCTACGAGCAGTACTTC. The chain combines TRBV5-1 with TRBJ2-7, with D possibly matching TRBD1 (5 bases). The V end was cut by 4 bases, the J end by 1 base, with 6 bases between. The CDR3 sequence is 12 residues long. In germline, CDR1 is SGHRS, CDR2 YFSETQ.

CDR3 protein: CATKQGPNTEAFF. As DNA, the CDR3 is TGTGCCACCAAACAGGGGCCGAACACTGAAGCTTTCTTT. The gene calls are TRBV6-5 and TRBJ1-1; 7 positions match TRBD1. Germline trimming cut 10 bases from V and 1 base from J; bases unmatched to any gene: 6. CDR1 MNHEY and CDR2 SVGAGI come from the germline V gene. The CDR3 is 13 residues long.

V usage is TRBV24-1 and J usage is TRBJ2-3; weak D call: TRBD2 (6 bases). The V end lost 0 bases, the J end lost 0 bases, and 9 bases lay between the germline ends. The length of the CDR3 is 16 residues. Germline V CDR1 and CDR2: KGHDR, SFDVKD. The CDR3 sequence: CATSDLGTFSTDTQYF. CDR3 in DNA: TGTGCCACCAGTGATTTGGGGACTTTTAGCACAGATACGCAGTATTTT.

This clone has a single count. V gene TRBV19 combines with J gene TRBJ1-2; 11 nucleotides line up with TRBD1. The CDR3 sequence is 15 residues long. In germline, CDR1 is LNHDA, CDR2 SQIVND (reference sequence). Trimming cost V 5 bases and J 5 bases; bases outside gene matches: 7. The CDR3, as DNA: TGTGCCAGTAGTCCCACCGGGACAGGGGGTTATGGCTACACCTTC. Protein product: CASSPTGTGGYGYTF.

This chain uses TRBV19 with TRBJ2-1; perhaps TRBD1 as D (5 bases). The length of the CDR3 is 15 residues. Looked up from germline, CDR1 is LNHDA and CDR2 is SQIVND (reference sequence). Trimming pared 4 bases from V and 4 bases from J, leaving 14 bases between. Here the CDR3 DNA reads TGTGCCAGTAGTACCGTCAGGGTGGGATACAATGAGCAGTTCTTC. As protein: CASSTVRVGYNEQFF.

The chain couples TRBV5-1 to TRBJ2-7; TRBD1 might be the D (5 bases). The CDR3 length is 14 residues. Germline CDR1 reads SGHRS; CDR2 reads YFSETQ. The V end lost 2 bases, the J end lost 1 base, and 10 bases lay between the germline ends. The CDR3 is CASSFVQGSYEQYF. The CDR3 DNA sequence: TGCGCCAGCAGCTTCGTTCAGGGTTCCTACGAGCAGTACTTC.

The table lists this clone with a count of one. V and J are TRBV10-3 and TRBJ1-1; 7 positions agree with TRBD1. The junction had 4 bases not matched to a gene; V was cut back by 6 bases and J by 0 bases. The CDR3 runs 14 residues. CDR1 is ENHRY, CDR2 SYGVKD, per germline. The DNA of the CDR3 is TGTGCCATCAGGGGACAGTCAATGAACACTGAAGCTTTCTTT. Its protein product is CAIRGQSMNTEAFF.

The rearrangement joins TRBV19 to TRBJ2-2, with D perhaps matching TRBD1 (5 bases). Trimming stripped 7 bases from V and 6 bases from J, with 9 bases between. The length of the CDR3 is 12 residues. CDR1 LNHDA and CDR2 SQIVND come from the germline V gene (reference sequence). CDR3 residues: CASTRQSGELFF. The CDR3 DNA sequence: TGTGCCAGTACGAGACAGTCCGGGGAGCTGTTTTTT.

The J gene is TRBJ1-1, the V gene TRBV28; D gene unclear. The CDR3 totals 15 residues. V dropped 2 bases and J dropped 3 bases, with 13 bases sitting between them. CDR1 and CDR2 (germline): MDHEN, SYDVKM. This CDR3 reads CASSLPRNGDTEAFF. The CDR3, as DNA: TGTGCCAGCAGTTTACCGAGAAACGGGGACACTGAAGCTTTCTTT.

The chain joins TRBV9 to TRBJ1-1; the D gene is possibly TRBD1 (6 bases). Trimming shortened V by 3 bases and J by 0 bases, and 21 bases separated the two germline ends. The CDR3 consists of 18 residues. Germline CDR1 is SGDLS and CDR2 is YYNGEE. The CDR3 DNA sequence: TGTGCCAGCAGCGCCAGAGAGACAGGAAGGGGGATGAACACTGAAGCTTTCTTT. It specifies CASSARETGRGMNTEAFF.

The chain is built from TRBV19 and TRBJ1-2; D gene ambiguous. The CDR3 is 12 residues long. From germline, CDR1 is LNHDA and CDR2 SQIVND (reference sequence). The V and J ends lost 9 bases and 6 bases respectively, with 14 bases between them. CDR3 in DNA: TGTGCCAGCCGTGAGAGGGTAGATGGCTACACCTTC. Translating it yields CASRERVDGYTF.